These 30 T cell receptor beta chains came from one sample sequenced in a study of early T cells in non-severe SARS-CoV-2 infection. TCRdb called the 5' RACE reads again in MiXCR, with one record for every CDR3 protein. The sample lists 53,000 or so distinct CDR3 sequences, around 9.5% occurring once. The sequencing sample was made of whole blood. All receptors come from an adult who was a healthcare worker with PCR-confirmed SARS-CoV-2 infection or an uninfected control (not recorded which).

This clonotype occurred many times. The rearrangement joins TRBV28 to TRBJ1-1; D call uncertain. Between the trimmed V and J ends, which lost 6 bases and 11 bases, there was a span of 13 bases. Germline loops: CDR1 MDHEN, CDR2 SYDVKM. CDR3 length: 11 residues. DNA for the CDR3: TGTGCCAGCAGCGACCAGACCCTGGCTTTCTTT. This encodes CASSDQTLAFF.

V gene TRBV5-1 combines with J gene TRBJ2-5; 8 bases fit TRBD2. V lost 0 bases and J lost 4; bases outside the gene matches: 8. This CDR3 is built from 16 residues. Germline V gene data show CDR1 as SGHRS and CDR2 as YFSETQ. The chain's CDR3 is CASSLATGGPLETQYF. CDR3 nucleotides: TGCGCCAGCAGCTTGGCGACGGGAGGGCCCCTAGAGACCCAGTACTTC.

In this sample, this clonotype turned up a few times. This sequence joins TRBV28 and TRBJ2-5, with no clear D. Trimming took off 5 bases at V and 1 base at J, with 5 bases between the two ends. The CDR3 covers 12 residues. The germline V gene encodes CDR1 MDHEN and CDR2 SYDVKM. The CDR3 sequence is CASSPIQETQYF. CDR3 nucleotide sequence: TGTGCCAGCAGTCCCATCCAAGAGACCCAGTACTTC.

This clonotype was seen at least ten times. The gene calls are TRBV20-1 and TRBJ1-1; TRBD1 aligns across 8 bases. Trimming removed 3 bases from V and 1 base from J; junction bases left unmatched: 16. The CDR3 runs 18 residues. The germline CDR1 and CDR2 sequences are DFQATT and SNEGSKA (reference sequence). Here the CDR3 DNA reads TGCAGTGCTAGGATAGGACGGGACAGGCAAACCAAGAACACTGAAGCTTTCTTT. The encoded protein is CSARIGRDRQTKNTEAFF.

This clonotype appeared many times. The chain recombines TRBV28 with TRBJ2-7, with 7 bases lining up with TRBD2. The CDR3 loop spans 15 amino acids. Unmatched junction bases numbered 9, after V lost 6 bases and J lost 1 base. The germline CDR1 and CDR2 sequences are MDHEN and SYDVKM. The chain's CDR3 is CASRRSGGASYEQYF. DNA for the CDR3: TGTGCCAGCAGGAGATCGGGGGGAGCTTCCTACGAGCAGTACTTC.

The rearrangement links TRBV27 to TRBJ2-1; the match to TRBD2 covers 9 bases. CDR3 length: 16 amino acids. V was clipped by 0 bases and J by 7 bases; unmatched bases: 7. CDR1 and CDR2 (germline): MNHEY, SMNVEV (reference sequence). As DNA, the CDR3 is TGTGCCAGCAGTTTATCGTCTAGCGGGGCCGCTAATGAGCAGTTCTTC. Translated, it gives CASSLSSSGAANEQFF.

CDR3 sequence reads: CSARPGTGEAQPQHF. The CDR3 nucleotides are TGCAGTGCTAGACCCGGGACAGGAGAGGCACAGCCCCAGCATTTT. V usage is TRBV20-1 and J usage is TRBJ1-5; the match to TRBD1 covers 8 bases. V dropped 2 bases and J dropped 7; count of bases not matched to a gene: 10. CDR1 is DFQATT and CDR2 is SNEGSKA in the germline V gene (reference sequence). This CDR3 spans 15 amino acids.

The rearrangement joins TRBV28 to TRBJ2-1, with 9 bases that match TRBD1. Per germline, CDR1 MDHEN and CDR2 SYDVKM. Trimming at V came to 8 bases and at J to 0 bases, leaving 5 bases not matched to a gene. The length of the CDR3 is 15 residues. The DNA of the CDR3 is TGTGCCAGCGCAACAGGGGGCAACTCCTACAATGAGCAGTTCTTC. Its protein product is CASATGGNSYNEQFF.

This sequence joins TRBV7-2 and TRBJ2-7; the D is unclear. V gave up 1 base and J gave up 6 bases, with 4 bases separating them. CDR1 is SGHTA, CDR2 FQGNSA, per germline. The CDR3 is 11 residues long. CDR3 DNA sequence: TGTGCCAGCAGCTTAGATCTCGAGCAGTACTTC. Encoded protein: CASSLDLEQYF.

Relative to its sample, this clonotype is medium-sized. The J gene is TRBJ2-1, the V gene TRBV20-1; 9 bases are shared with TRBD2. V trimming: 3 bases; J trimming: 7 bases; junction bases outside the gene matches: 10. CDR1 and CDR2 (germline): DFQATT, SNEGSKA (reference sequence). There are 15 residues in the CDR3. The DNA of the CDR3 is TGCAGTGCTAGTCGCTCTAGCGGGAACGTTAATGAGCAGTTCTTC. Translated: CSASRSSGNVNEQFF.

This clonotype occurred a few times. This chain uses TRBV30 with TRBJ2-4; 7 bases are shared with TRBD1. Germline V lookup: CDR1 GTSNPN, CDR2 SVGIG (reference sequence). The CDR3 spans 13 residues. Trimming removed 8 bases from V and 4 bases from J; junction bases left unmatched: 8. The CDR3 loop is CAGTGTVKNIQYF. Written as DNA, the CDR3 is TGTGCCGGAACTGGGACAGTAAAAAACATTCAGTACTTC.

On this clonotype itself: At one of its ends the junction is not consistent with the germline gene, which may arise from a read error. The chain recombines TRBV2 with TRBJ2-2; 10 positions agree with TRBD2. In germline, CDR1 is SNHLY, CDR2 FYNNEI. This CDR3 comprises 16 residues. CDR3 sequence reads: CANSENLAGVGGELFF. The CDR3 bases are TGTGCCAACAGTGAAAACCTAGCGGGAGTGGGCGGGGAGCTGTTTTTT.

The table lists this clonotype with many counts. The CDR3 spells CASSSWTSGFYNEQFF. The CDR3 DNA reads TGTGCCAGTAGTTCTTGGACTAGCGGCTTCTACAATGAGCAGTTCTTC. This chain joins TRBV19 and TRBJ2-1, with 10 bases matching TRBD2. The trim removed 5 bases at V and 3 bases at J, leaving 7 bases unmatched. Germline values: CDR1 LNHDA, CDR2 SQIVND (reference sequence). The CDR3 runs 16 residues.

J is TRBJ1-5 and V is TRBV14; no definite D call. CDR3 size: 14 residues. Between the trimmed V and J ends, which lost 1 base and 7 bases, there was a span of 11 bases. The germline V gene has CDR1 SGHDN and CDR2 FVKESK. In DNA form, the CDR3 reads TGTGCCAGCAGCCAAGGGAGGGTTGGCCAGCCCCAGCATTTT. Translation gives CASSQGRVGQPQHF.

The V gene is TRBV9, the J gene TRBJ2-4, with 7 bases matching TRBD2. The germline V gene encodes CDR1 SGDLS and CDR2 YYNGEE. The V gene end was trimmed by 3 bases and the J gene end by 2 bases; junction bases not matched to a gene: 14. The CDR3 consists of 18 residues. The DNA of the CDR3 is TGTGCCAGCAGCGGGGGAGCGGGACTCTTAAACCCCAAAAACATTCAGTACTTC. Translating gives CASSGGAGLLNPKNIQYF.

The chain joins TRBV28 to TRBJ2-7; possible D gene TRBD1, 6 bases. V was clipped by 8 bases and J by 2 bases, with 19 bases between them. CDR3 length equals 15 residues. Germline CDR1 is MDHEN and CDR2 is SYDVKM. The chain's CDR3 is CASSLTQGPPYEQYF. The CDR3 DNA is TGTGCCAGCTCCCTAACCCAGGGGCCCCCCTACGAGCAGTACTTC.

Many counts were recorded for this clonotype. This rearrangement joins TRBV3-1 to TRBJ1-1; the match to TRBD1 covers 7 bases. Germline V gene data show CDR1 as LGHDT and CDR2 as YNNKEL (reference sequence). V gave up 3 bases and J gave up 0 bases; unmatched junction bases: 13. CDR3 length equals 18 residues. The CDR3 reads CASSHGPGQRRMNTEAFF. CDR3 nucleotides: TGTGCCAGCAGCCATGGCCCGGGACAGCGACGCATGAACACTGAAGCTTTCTTT.

This sequence joins TRBV9 and TRBJ2-4; D unresolved. Per the germline V gene, CDR1 is SGDLS and CDR2 is YYNGEE. Between the trimmed V and J ends, which lost 0 bases and 6 bases, there was a span of 7 bases. CDR3 length: 13 residues. The chain's CDR3 is CASSVGSPNIQYF. The CDR3, as DNA: TGTGCCAGCAGCGTAGGTTCTCCAAACATTCAGTACTTC.

This clonotype occurred many times. The chain recombines TRBV29-1 with TRBJ2-1, with D tentatively TRBD1 or TRBD2 (5 bases each). The CDR3 extends over 15 amino acids. The germline V and J ends were trimmed by 3 bases and 1 base, with 13 bases remaining between them. Germline lookup yields CDR1 SQVTM and CDR2 ANQGSEA. In nucleotides, the CDR3 is TGCAGCGTTGAGGGGCGGGCAGGTTCCTACAATGAGCAGTTCTTC. Translated, it gives CSVEGRAGSYNEQFF.

V gene TRBV7-8 combines with J gene TRBJ2-7; 13 bases align to TRBD2. The length of the CDR3 is 15 residues. The V and J ends lost 5 bases and 5 bases, in that order; junction bases with no gene match: 6. The germline CDR1 and CDR2 sequences are SGHVS and FQNEAQ. The CDR3 nucleotides are TGTGCCAGCAGCAAGACTAGCGGGAGGTGGAACGAGCAGTACTTC. The encoded protein is CASSKTSGRWNEQYF.

This clonotype was found a few times. The rearrangement uses TRBV6-4 and TRBJ2-1, with 10 positions matching TRBD2. The germline gives CDR1 MRHNA, CDR2 SNTAGT. The V segment lost 3 bases and the J segment 3 bases; nucleotides outside the gene matches: 2. The length of the CDR3 is 15 residues. The CDR3 spells CASSEASGSYNEQFF. The CDR3 DNA sequence: TGTGCCAGCAGTGAAGCTAGCGGGAGCTACAATGAGCAGTTCTTC.

The rearrangement links TRBV29-1 to TRBJ1-1; 7 positions match TRBD1. Trimming took 6 bases from V and 1 from J; bases not matched to a gene: 5. CDR3 length equals 13 residues. Germline V gene sequence: CDR1 SQVTM, CDR2 ANQGSEA. DNA for the CDR3: TGCAGCGTCAGAAACAGGGGGAACACTGAAGCTTTCTTT. Its protein is CSVRNRGNTEAFF. The full variable domain, with the rest looked up from reference TRBV29-1 and TRBJ1-1, is SAVISQKPSRDICQRGTSLTIQCQVDSQVTMMFWYRQQPGQSLTLIATANQGSEATYESGFVIDKFPISRPNLTFSTLTVSNMSPEDSSIYLCSVRNRGNTEAFFGQGTRLTVV.

The genes are TRBV10-3 and TRBJ2-7; no clear D gene. There are 12 residues in the CDR3. Germline assignment: CDR1 ENHRY and CDR2 SYGVKD. V lost 2 bases, J lost 6 bases, and 8 bases lay in between. CDR3 residues: CAISELVSEQYF. The CDR3 DNA reads as TGTGCCATCAGTGAGCTCGTTTCCGAGCAGTACTTC.

This clonotype was picked up a small number of times. V and J are TRBV11-2 and TRBJ1-1, with D unclear. Germline CDR1 is SGHAT and CDR2 is FQNNGV. CDR3 length equals 14 residues. V gave up 0 bases and J gave up 1 base, with 6 bases separating them. The DNA of the CDR3 is TGTGCCAGCAGCTTAGAGGCAGAGAACACTGAAGCTTTCTTT. Translated: CASSLEAENTEAFF.

This clonotype was recorded at least ten times. The chain is built from TRBV7-3 and TRBJ2-2; D is tentatively TRBD1 or TRBD2 (5 bases each). Between the trimmed V and J ends, which lost 5 bases and 3 bases, there was a span of 13 bases. The CDR3 totals 15 residues. Germline loops: CDR1 SGHTA, CDR2 FQGTGA. CDR3 DNA sequence: TGTGCCAGCAGCCCCTCCCTGGGGGACACCGGGGAGCTGTTTTTT. It is translated as CASSPSLGDTGELFF.

A few counts support this clonotype. The chain couples TRBV9 to TRBJ1-2; D is undetermined. Germline V gene lookup returns CDR1 SGDLS and CDR2 YYNGEE. The CDR3 totals 13 residues. The V gene lost 4 bases and the J gene lost 4 bases, with 11 bases spanning the gap. This chain's CDR3 is CASSPQDLYGYTF. CDR3 sequence (DNA): TGTGCCAGCAGCCCCCAGGACCTCTATGGCTACACCTTC.

In its sample, this clonotype was seen many times. The chain uses TRBV11-2 and TRBJ2-5; 11 bases align to TRBD2. The trim removed 3 bases at V and 4 bases at J, leaving 4 bases unmatched. CDR3 size: 15 residues. The germline V gene has CDR1 SGHAT and CDR2 FQNNGV. CDR3 in DNA: TGTGCCAGCAGCTTTAGCGGGAGGGGAGGAGAGACCCAGTACTTC. Residues: CASSFSGRGGETQYF.

The genes are TRBV6-5 and TRBJ2-1; D is ambiguous. The germline V and J ends were trimmed by 2 bases and 7 bases, with 6 bases remaining between them. This CDR3 contains 12 residues. The germline gives CDR1 MNHEY, CDR2 SVGAGI. The CDR3 DNA reads as TGTGCCAGCAGTTACAATAGGAATGAGCAGTTCTTC. It yields the protein CASSYNRNEQFF.

This clonotype has a count of ten or more. This chain joins TRBV13 and TRBJ2-7; 9 bases match TRBD1. V was pared by 5 bases and J by 5 bases, with 4 bases of the junction left unmatched. This CDR3 spans 13 amino acids. From germline, CDR1 is PRHDT and CDR2 FYEKMQ (reference sequence). The CDR3 DNA is TGTGCCAGCAGCCCTACAGGGGGCGACGAGCAGTACTTC. Its protein product is CASSPTGGDEQYF.

This clonotype was detected only a few times. This chain uses TRBV7-6 with TRBJ1-1; D possibly corresponds to TRBD1 (5 bases). The V gene's germline CDR1 is SGHVS and CDR2 FNYEAQ. The V gene lost 4 bases and the J gene lost 1 base, with 22 bases spanning the gap. This CDR3 region has 18 residues. The CDR3 region is CASSSKAGFAKSNTEAFF. For the CDR3, the DNA is TGTGCCAGCAGCTCGAAGGCAGGGTTTGCGAAATCGAACACTGAAGCTTTCTTT.